The 32 T cell receptor beta chains given below trace back to one sample, sequenced in a study of T cells after yellow fever vaccination. Via MiXCR, TCRdb re-called the 5' RACE reads, giving one row per CDR3 protein. The sample holds 100,000 to 150,000 distinct CDR3 sequences; around 7.7% are singletons and the top ten take just under 2.5%. This material consisted of CD4+ T cells sorted from PBMCs, taken more than 8 days after the first yellow fever vaccination. The source is a man aged 18 to 30 who received the YFV17D yellow fever vaccine.

This clonotype was found many times. V usage is TRBV7-2 and J usage is TRBJ2-7; 8 nucleotides match TRBD1. Germline values: CDR1 SGHTA, CDR2 FQGNSA. CDR3 length: 14 amino acids. The J segment lost 3 bases and the V segment lost 5 bases, leaving 6 bases of the junction unmatched. The CDR3 region has the DNA TGTGCCAGCAGCGCCTGGGACAGGCTCTACGAGCAGTACTTC. It is translated as CASSAWDRLYEQYF.

J is TRBJ2-3 and V is TRBV9; no reliable D call. There are 13 residues in the CDR3. From germline, CDR1 is SGDLS and CDR2 YYNGEE. The V end lost 3 bases, the J end lost 6 bases, and 11 bases lay between the germline ends. The CDR3 nucleotides are TGTGCCAGCAGCGGAGGCTTCTGGGATACGCAGTATTTT. Translated: CASSGGFWDTQYF.

This clonotype occurred many times. V usage is TRBV7-2 and J usage is TRBJ2-1, with TRBD2 matching over 9 bases. The V segment lost 3 bases and the J segment 2 bases; nucleotides outside the gene matches: 5. CDR3 length equals 16 residues. Germline V CDR1 and CDR2: SGHTA, FQGNSA. This chain's CDR3 is CASSFTASGAYNEQFF. The CDR3 DNA follows: TGTGCCAGCAGCTTTACGGCTAGCGGGGCCTACAATGAGCAGTTCTTC.

Notes on this clonotype: With a much larger clone just one base away, this may be a read error. This chain connects TRBV7-2 to TRBJ2-3; TRBD1 is a possible D gene (6 bases). The CDR3 loop spans 14 amino acids. V dropped 1 base and J dropped 3 bases, with 8 bases sitting between them. In germline, CDR1 is SGHTA, CDR2 FQGNSA. The CDR3 coding sequence is TGTGCCAGCAGCTTAGTGGGGGCAACAGATACGCAGTATTTT. Translation gives CASSLVGATDTQYF.

This clonotype was counted ten times or more. The chain employs TRBV27 and TRBJ2-7, with 9 bases matching TRBD1. The V gene end was trimmed by 4 bases and the J gene end by 4 bases; junction bases not matched to a gene: 8. Germline V gene lookup returns CDR1 MNHEY and CDR2 SMNVEV (reference sequence). This CDR3 spans 15 amino acids. CDR3 loop: CASSSTGTGTYEQYF. The CDR3 bases are TGTGCCAGCAGTTCCACCGGGACAGGGACGTACGAGCAGTACTTC.

As regards this clonotype: A clone one base away is much larger, so this may be a read error. The genes are TRBV7-2 and TRBJ2-1, with D hard to call. The CDR3 runs to 13 residues. Germline CDR1 reads SGHTA; CDR2 reads FQGNSA. Trimming left V 4 bases short and J 6 bases short, with 10 bases between. CDR3 nucleotide sequence: TGTGCCAGCAGCTATTCTTCCGGCAATGAGCAGTTCTTC. Translation gives CASSYSSGNEQFF.

In this sample, this clonotype turned up many times. This chain connects TRBV7-3 to TRBJ2-5, with D perhaps matching TRBD2 (6 bases). V shed 2 bases and J shed 5 bases, with 12 bases lying between them. Germline V CDR1 and CDR2: SGHTA, FQGTGA. The CDR3 runs 14 residues. The DNA for the CDR3 is TGTGCCAGCAGCTTAGTACACAGCGGGGAGACCCAGTACTTC. Translating gives CASSLVHSGETQYF.

This clonotype was picked up many times. CDR3 nucleotides: TGCGCCAGCAGCCAAAGCTCTCCCTTTCTGACAGGGGACTATGGCTACACCTTC. Protein product: CASSQSSPFLTGDYGYTF. The chain uses TRBV4-3 and TRBJ1-2; TRBD1 aligns across 8 bases. Losses at the gene ends were 2 bases for V and 3 bases for J; bases not matched to a gene: 14. Germline lookup yields CDR1 LGHNA and CDR2 YSLEER. This CDR3 has 18 amino acids.

The rearrangement links TRBV12-3 or TRBV12-4 to TRBJ2-1; 7 bases match TRBD2. The CDR3 consists of 15 residues. V dropped 6 bases and J dropped 7; count of bases not matched to a gene: 12. The DNA for the CDR3 is TGTGCCAGCAGGGGGGGGGTAGTGGGCCGGAATGAGCAGTTCTTC. Protein: CASRGGVVGRNEQFF.

To note about this clonotype: A much bigger clone sits one base away, suggesting this may be a read error. The chain uses TRBV5-4 and TRBJ1-1; no clear D. This CDR3 region has 13 residues. Germline-derived CDR1 and CDR2 are SGHNT and YYREEE (reference sequence). Trimming shortened V by 7 bases and J by 1 base, and 11 bases separated the two germline ends. This chain's CDR3 is CASGYRANTEAFF. The CDR3 DNA is TGTGCCAGCGGCTATAGGGCGAACACTGAAGCTTTCTTT.

This clonotype has a count of ten or more. The V and J genes are TRBV28 and TRBJ2-7, with a tentative D call TRBD2 (6 bases). Germline loops: CDR1 MDHEN, CDR2 SYDVKM. The CDR3 totals 15 residues. V was clipped by 6 bases and J by 0 bases, with 15 bases between them. The CDR3 is CASSPGASSSYEQYV. The CDR3 coding sequence is TGTGCCAGCAGCCCGGGAGCTTCAAGCTCCTACGAGCAGTACGTC.

This clonotype was seen repeatedly, ten times or more. This chain links TRBV6-2 or TRBV6-3 with TRBJ2-1; D perhaps matches TRBD2 (6 bases). CDR1 is MNHEY and CDR2 is SVGEGT in the germline V gene. The germline V and J ends were trimmed by 7 bases and 10 bases, with 11 bases remaining between them. The CDR3 is made up of 11 amino acids. CDR3 protein: CASNGGVEQFF. As DNA, the CDR3 is TGTGCCAGCAACGGGGGAGTCGAGCAGTTCTTC.

This clonotype was observed a few times. The chain carries TRBV29-1 and TRBJ1-1; D is ambiguous. Germline CDR1 SQVTM, CDR2 ANQGSEA. The CDR3 runs 13 residues. The V gene lost 7 bases and the J gene lost 4 bases, with 16 bases spanning the gap. The CDR3 is CSALGATGTEAFF. CDR3 nucleotide sequence: TGCAGCGCACTGGGCGCCACGGGCACTGAAGCTTTCTTT.

The chain combines TRBV5-1 with TRBJ2-5; D is uncertain. Germline V lookup: CDR1 SGHRS, CDR2 YFSETQ. V lost 1 base to trimming and J lost 2 bases, with 21 bases between them. This CDR3 contains 18 residues. CDR3 sequence reads: CASSLNPAAAIPQETQYF. As DNA, the CDR3 is TGCGCCAGCAGCTTGAATCCTGCGGCAGCAATCCCACAAGAGACCCAGTACTTC.

This clonotype was seen many times. This chain's CDR3 is CASSFQDISSYNSPLHF. CDR3 DNA: TGTGCCAGCAGCTTTCAGGACATTAGCTCCTATAATTCACCCCTCCACTTT. V gene TRBV7-2 combines with J gene TRBJ1-6; maybe TRBD1 (5 bases). V was trimmed by 3 bases and J by 0 bases, leaving 12 bases between them. This CDR3 has 17 residues. CDR1 is SGHTA and CDR2 is FQGNSA in the germline V gene.

This clonotype appeared many times. The chain uses TRBV5-5 and TRBJ2-5; D might be TRBD1 or TRBD2, each matching 5 bases. CDR3 size: 13 residues. Trimming stripped 0 bases from V and 9 bases from J, with 12 bases between. Per the germline V gene, CDR1 is SGHKS and CDR2 is YYEKEE (reference sequence). The CDR3 protein is CASSLVGTTAQYF. The CDR3 coding sequence is TGTGCCAGCAGCTTGGTTGGGACCACGGCCCAGTACTTC.

This clonotype was seen a handful of times. This sequence joins TRBV5-4 and TRBJ2-5; 8 bases agree with TRBD1. The germline gives CDR1 SGHNT, CDR2 YYREEE (reference sequence). This CDR3 region has 17 residues. V lost 4 bases and J lost 1; bases outside the gene matches: 12. CDR3 nucleotide sequence: TGTGCCAGCAGCCGGGGACAGGCCCTGCCCCTCCAAGAGACCCAGTACTTC. Translation: CASSRGQALPLQETQYF.

This clonotype was counted ten times or more. The V and J genes are TRBV7-2 and TRBJ1-2; TRBD1 is a possible D gene (5 bases). The CDR3 runs 11 residues. V was trimmed by 5 bases and J by 8 bases, leaving 9 bases between them. The germline gives CDR1 SGHTA, CDR2 FQGNSA. The CDR3 reads CASSSYRGYTF. Written as DNA, the CDR3 is TGTGCCAGCAGCAGTTACAGGGGCTACACCTTC.

This clonotype was recorded at least ten times. The J gene is TRBJ2-1, the V gene TRBV7-8, with 7 bases fitting TRBD2. J was trimmed by 6 bases and V by 2 bases; bases with no gene match: 7. The CDR3 is 15 amino acids. Germline V gene data show CDR1 as SGHVS and CDR2 as FQNEAQ. The CDR3 nucleotides read TGTGCCAGCAGCTTATCGCGGGGGAAAGTCAATGAGCAGTTCTTC. It is translated as CASSLSRGKVNEQFF.

In this sample, this clonotype turned up many times. The chain recombines TRBV9 with TRBJ2-7; TRBD1 matches at 10 bases. V gave up 7 bases and J gave up 3 bases; unmatched junction bases: 1. The CDR3 has 12 residues. Germline V CDR1 and CDR2: SGDLS, YYNGEE. In nucleotides, the CDR3 is TGTGCCAGCGGGACAGGGGACTACGAGCAGTACTTC. Protein sequence: CASGTGDYEQYF.

The chain recombines TRBV5-6 with TRBJ1-6, with D unresolved. The CDR3 sequence is 14 residues long. Germline V lookup: CDR1 SGHDT, CDR2 YYEEEE. The V and J ends lost 4 bases and 8 bases respectively, with 13 bases between them. The CDR3: CASSKGPRDSPLHF. DNA of the CDR3: TGTGCCAGCAGCAAGGGTCCACGGGATTCACCCCTCCACTTT.

This clonotype was counted many times. The rearrangement uses TRBV16 and TRBJ2-1; D not resolved. CDR3 length: 14 amino acids. V was trimmed by 0 bases and J by 7 bases, leaving 10 bases between them. CDR1 is KGHSY, CDR2 FQNENV, per germline. For the CDR3, the DNA is TGTGCCAGCAGCCAATCGGTGGGTTTAAATGAGCAGTTCTTC. Translated, it gives CASSQSVGLNEQFF.

This clonotype was seen only a few times. The CDR3 region is CASSLEGGRLGEQYF. In DNA form, the CDR3 reads TGTGCCAGCAGCTTGGAGGGGGGTCGACTTGGCGAGCAGTACTTC. The rearrangement links TRBV5-6 to TRBJ2-7; D possibly matches TRBD1 or TRBD2 (6 bases each). The CDR3 spans 15 residues. Trimming took off 0 bases at V and 6 bases at J, with 16 bases between the two ends. Germline V lookup: CDR1 SGHDT, CDR2 YYEEEE. Variable domain in full (rest from reference TRBV5-6 and TRBJ2-7): DAGVTQSPTHLIKTRGQQVTLRCSPKSGHDTVSWYQQALGQGPQFIFQYYEEEERQRGNFPDRFSGHQFPNYSSELNVNALLLGDSALYLCASSLEGGRLGEQYFGPGTRLTVT.

This clonotype has ten or more counts. The rearrangement uses TRBV5-1 and TRBJ2-5; D is ambiguous. Germline V CDR1 and CDR2: SGHRS, YFSETQ. With 7 bases removed from V and 0 bases from J, the gap between germline ends came to 13 bases. The CDR3 has 14 residues. The CDR3 spells CASQKGNNQETQYF. DNA for the CDR3: TGCGCCAGCCAAAAAGGGAACAACCAAGAGACCCAGTACTTC.

Many counts were recorded for this clonotype. The V and J genes are TRBV10-3 and TRBJ2-2; D gene uncertain. CDR1 ENHRY and CDR2 SYGVKD come from the germline V gene. V was cut by 6 bases and J by 6 bases, with 11 bases left in between. CDR3 length: 13 residues. CDR3: CAISPRLSGELFF. CDR3 DNA: TGTGCCATCAGCCCCCGACTCTCCGGGGAGCTGTTTTTT.

About this clonotype: This may be a read error: a much more frequent sequence differs by one nucleotide. The J gene is TRBJ2-1, the V gene TRBV28; TRBD2 matches 7 bases. This CDR3 has 16 residues. Germline V gene data show CDR1 as MDHEN and CDR2 as SYDVKM. In DNA form, the CDR3 reads TGTGCCAGCATCCAGTCGCGGGGGATTCTCTACAATGAGCAGATCTTC. Residues: CASIQSRGILYNEQIF.

This clonotype was recorded many times. The chain joins TRBV3-1 to TRBJ1-5; TRBD1 might be the D (5 bases). There are 15 residues in the CDR3. Germline-derived CDR1 and CDR2 are LGHDT and YNNKEL (reference sequence). The V end was cut by 0 bases, the J end by 9 bases, with 15 bases between. CDR3: CASSQEPRWGLPQHF. DNA of the CDR3: TGTGCCAGCAGCCAAGAGCCACGGTGGGGGTTGCCCCAGCATTTT. The complete variable domain, with remaining parts taken from reference TRBV3-1 and TRBJ1-5, reads DTAVSQTPKYLVTQMGNDKSIKCEQNLGHDTMYWYKQDSKKFLKIMFSYNNKELIINETVPNRFSPKSPDKAHLNLHINSLELGDSAVYFCASSQEPRWGLPQHFGDGTRLSIL.

There are many counts of this clonotype. In nucleotides, the CDR3 is TGTGCCAGCAGCTTACGACATCCGGCTGGAAACACCATATATTTT. This encodes CASSLRHPAGNTIYF. This chain joins TRBV7-2 and TRBJ1-3; D is ambiguous. V dropped 2 bases and J dropped 2 bases, with 10 bases sitting between them. Germline CDR1 and CDR2: SGHTA and FQGNSA. This CDR3 has 15 amino acids.

This sequence joins TRBV7-9 and TRBJ1-1; maybe TRBD1 (5 bases). The CDR3 contains 15 residues. V shed 1 base and J shed 3 bases, with 12 bases lying between them. Germline V gives CDR1 SEHNR, CDR2 FQNEAQ (reference sequence). The CDR3 region is CASSLVLGTHTEAFF. In DNA, the CDR3 is TGTGCCAGCAGCTTAGTATTAGGGACGCACACTGAAGCTTTCTTT.

The sample holds many counts of this clonotype. This chain joins TRBV5-1 and TRBJ1-4; tentative D call: TRBD1 (5 bases). CDR3 size: 15 residues. V was trimmed by 0 bases and J by 0 bases, leaving 6 bases between them. Germline assignment: CDR1 SGHRS and CDR2 YFSETQ. The CDR3, as DNA: TGCGCCAGCAGCTTGGAGACAGCAACTAATGAAAAACTGTTTTTT. It is translated as CASSLETATNEKLFF.

About this clonotype: Since a much larger clone is just one base distant, this may be a read error. V gene TRBV5-1 combines with J gene TRBJ1-6; D ambiguous. The CDR3 consists of 13 residues. V lost 1 base and J lost 7, with 6 bases in between. CDR1 and CDR2 from the germline V gene are SGHRS and YFSETQ. The CDR3 DNA follows: TGCGCCAGCAGCTTGTATGTAAATTCACCCCTCCACTTT. Residues: CASSLYVNSPLHF.

This clonotype appeared a few times. The chain uses TRBV5-1 and TRBJ1-2; D is unresolved. The CDR3 is made up of 13 amino acids. The V end was cut by 1 base, the J end by 5 bases, with 9 bases between. Germline lookup yields CDR1 SGHRS and CDR2 YFSETQ. The CDR3 nucleotides read TGCGCCAGCAGCTTGCTCCCTGAGTATGGCTACACCTTC. Its protein is CASSLLPEYGYTF. Full variable domain (outside the CDR3, taken from reference TRBV5-1 and TRBJ1-2): KAGVTQTPRYLIKTRGQQVTLSCSPISGHRSVSWYQQTPGQGLQFLFEYFSETQRNKGNFPGRFSGRQFSNSRSEMNVSTLELGDSALYLCASSLLPEYGYTFGSGTRLTVV.